This passage covers 18 T cell receptor beta chains from one sample sequenced in a study of cytomegalovirus exposure and HLA in healthy donors. Researchers ran the PCR with 60 Vbeta and 13 Jbeta primers. Repertoires were generated with immunoSEQ multiplex PCR, while TCRdb's copy carries only in-frame clones and drops some. The sample holds 150,000 to 200,000 clones, around 81% seen once. What was sequenced was PBMCs. All receptors derive from a woman younger than 35 in good health and CMV-seropositive.

The chain carries TRBV7-8 and TRBJ2-1; 11 bases match TRBD2. The CDR3 sequence is 16 residues long. CDR1 and CDR2 from the germline V gene are SGHVS and FQNEAQ. V lost 2 bases and J lost 5; bases outside the gene matches: 5. As DNA, the CDR3 is TGTGCCAGCAGCTTATCCCGACTAGCGGGGCACAATGAGCAGTTCTTC. Encoded protein: CASSLSRLAGHNEQFF.

The chain recombines TRBV29-1 with TRBJ2-7; D call uncertain. CDR1 is SQVTM and CDR2 is ANQGSEA in the germline V gene. The CDR3 loop spans 11 amino acids. Trimming left V 1 base short and J 2 bases short, with 3 bases between. This chain's CDR3 is CSVEAAYEQYF. The CDR3 nucleotides are TGCAGCGTTGAAGCCGCCTACGAGCAGTACTTC.

V and J are TRBV6-5 and TRBJ1-2; D is possibly TRBD1 (6 bases). The V and J ends lost 5 bases and 7 bases respectively, with 17 bases between them. Germline lookup yields CDR1 MNHEY and CDR2 SVGAGI. This CDR3 comprises 14 residues. The CDR3 sequence is CASSIRDTVSGYTF. The CDR3 nucleotides are TGTGCCAGCAGTATACGGGACACGGTTTCTGGCTACACCTTC.

This chain uses TRBV7-9 with TRBJ2-6; tentative D call: TRBD2 (6 bases). Germline loops: CDR1 SEHNR, CDR2 FQNEAQ (reference sequence). This CDR3 contains 17 residues. Trimming took 1 base from V and 4 from J, leaving 14 bases between them. CDR3 sequence reads: CASSLGVLATGANVLTF. Here the CDR3 DNA reads TGTGCCAGCAGCTTAGGGGTACTAGCAACCGGGGCCAACGTCCTGACTTTC.

With regard to this clone: One end of the junction does not line up with germline, which may come from a read error. The chain carries TRBV7-7 and TRBJ2-5; 12 nucleotides agree with TRBD1. The germline CDR1 and CDR2 sequences are SSHAT and FNYEAQ (reference sequence). This CDR3 contains 15 residues. CDR3 bases: TGTGCTAGCAGCTTAGAGGGGACAGGGGGCGCGACCCAGTACTTC. Translated: CASSLEGTGGATQYF.

This chain connects TRBV19 to TRBJ2-1; perhaps TRBD2 as D (6 bases). From germline, CDR1 is LNHDA and CDR2 SQIVND (reference sequence). V lost 5 bases to trimming and J lost 1 base, with 12 bases between them. This CDR3 has 15 amino acids. CDR3 sequence (DNA): TGTGCCAGTAGTCAAATTAGCGGATCCTACAATGAGCAGTTCTTC. Amino acid sequence: CASSQISGSYNEQFF. Together with reference TRBV19 and TRBJ2-1, the CDR3 gives the full variable domain: DGGITQSPKYLFRKEGQNVTLSCEQNLNHDAMYWYRQDPGQGLRLIYYSQIVNDFQKGDIAEGYSVSREKKESFPLTVTSAQKNPTAFYLCASSQISGSYNEQFFGPGTRLTVL.

This sequence joins TRBV18 and TRBJ1-1, with no clear D. Trimming cost V 4 bases and J 3 bases, with 12 bases left between them. The germline gives CDR1 KGHSH, CDR2 LQKENI. The length of the CDR3 is 14 residues. The CDR3 DNA sequence: TGTGCCAGCTCACAAGCCGGGAGGGACACTGAAGCTTTCTTT. This translates into CASSQAGRDTEAFF.

The genes are TRBV7-9 and TRBJ2-3, with D tentatively TRBD2 (5 bases). In germline, CDR1 is SEHNR, CDR2 FQNEAQ (reference sequence). Trimming removed 5 bases at V and 2 bases at J, with 17 bases between. This CDR3 is 16 amino acids long. In nucleotides, the CDR3 is TGTGCCAGCAGCGTCGGGGAAGCCTGGTCCACAGATACGCAGTATTTT. Its protein is CASSVGEAWSTDTQYF.

The chain has TRBV18 and TRBJ2-3; tentatively, D is TRBD2 (5 bases). Germline CDR1 KGHSH, CDR2 LQKENI. The V and J ends lost 1 base and 0 bases respectively, with 8 bases between them. This CDR3 has 15 amino acids. This CDR3 is CASSPLGVSTDTQYF. In DNA, the CDR3 is TGTGCCAGCTCACCACTCGGGGTTAGCACAGATACGCAGTATTTT.

The chain joins TRBV5-5 to TRBJ2-3; 12 bases line up with TRBD1. The length of the CDR3 is 17 residues. Unmatched junction bases numbered 8, after V lost 4 bases and J lost 2 bases. CDR1 and CDR2 (germline): SGHKS, YYEKEE (reference sequence). CDR3: CASSPLPGQGATDTQYF. The DNA of the CDR3 is TGTGCCAGCAGCCCGTTGCCGGGACAGGGGGCCACAGATACGCAGTATTTT.

V and J are TRBV28 and TRBJ1-1; no clear D gene. Trimming shortened V by 3 bases and J by 6 bases, and 14 bases separated the two germline ends. Germline CDR1 reads MDHEN; CDR2 reads SYDVKM. This CDR3 has 14 residues. The CDR3 DNA follows: TGTGCCAGCAGTTTCAAAGGGAGTTGGGCTGAAGCTTTCTTT. Translating gives CASSFKGSWAEAFF.

The chain employs TRBV18 and TRBJ1-4; D is ambiguous. The V gene's germline CDR1 is KGHSH and CDR2 LQKENI. The CDR3 contains 17 residues. Trimming shortened V by 3 bases and J by 8 bases, and 22 bases separated the two germline ends. DNA of the CDR3: TGTGCCAGCTCACCCAGCCGGACCGAAGAATGGAGGGAAAAACTGTTTTTT. It yields the protein CASSPSRTEEWREKLFF.

The rearrangement joins TRBV5-1 to TRBJ2-5; 11 bases map to TRBD2. V trimming: 4 bases; J trimming: 4 bases; junction bases outside the gene matches: 9. Germline V gene data show CDR1 as SGHRS and CDR2 as YFSETQ. There are 16 residues in the CDR3. CDR3 residues: CASSPIPLAGGETQYF. The CDR3 DNA reads TGCGCCAGCAGCCCCATCCCCCTAGCGGGGGGAGAGACCCAGTACTTC. Full variable domain (rest looked up from reference TRBV5-1 and TRBJ2-5): KAGVTQTPRYLIKTRGQQVTLSCSPISGHRSVSWYQQTPGQGLQFLFEYFSETQRNKGNFPGRFSGRQFSNSRSEMNVSTLELGDSALYLCASSPIPLAGGETQYFGPGTRLLVL.

V usage is TRBV27 and J usage is TRBJ2-3; D gene ambiguous. Trimming took off 3 bases at V and 4 bases at J, with 5 bases between the two ends. Germline CDR1 reads MNHEY; CDR2 reads SMNVEV (reference sequence). The CDR3 length is 12 residues. CDR3 DNA sequence: TGTGCCAGCAGTTTTCCCTCAGATACGCAGTATTTT. Its translation: CASSFPSDTQYF.

This sequence joins TRBV6-5 and TRBJ1-5; tentatively, D is TRBD1 (6 bases). The length of the CDR3 is 15 residues. CDR1 MNHEY and CDR2 SVGAGI come from the germline V gene. Between the trimmed V and J ends, which lost 0 bases and 5 bases, there was a span of 11 bases. The CDR3 spells CASSYSGGSDQPQHF. In DNA form, the CDR3 reads TGTGCCAGCAGTTACTCAGGGGGATCGGATCAGCCCCAGCATTTT.

The rearrangement uses TRBV7-9 and TRBJ2-2; no definite D call. V lost 5 bases and J 1 base, leaving 11 bases between the germline ends. The germline CDR1 and CDR2 sequences are SEHNR and FQNEAQ (reference sequence). This CDR3 region has 15 residues. The CDR3: CASSPASLNTGELFF. CDR3 coding DNA: TGTGCCAGCAGCCCCGCGTCCTTGAACACCGGGGAGCTGTTTTTT. The complete variable domain, with remaining parts taken from reference TRBV7-9 and TRBJ2-2, reads DTGVSQNPRHKITKRGQNVTFRCDPISEHNRLYWYRQTLGQGPEFLTYFQNEAQLEKSRLLSDRFSAERPKGSFSTLEIQRTEQGDSAMYLCASSPASLNTGELFFGEGSRLTVL.

The chain carries TRBV9 and TRBJ2-5, with a possible D match to TRBD2 (5 bases). V lost 1 base to trimming and J lost 5 bases, with 12 bases between them. CDR1 SGDLS and CDR2 YYNGEE come from the germline V gene. This CDR3 region has 14 residues. CDR3 sequence: CASSVSGRSETQYF. CDR3 nucleotides: TGTGCCAGCAGCGTAAGCGGTAGATCGGAGACCCAGTACTTC.

The chain employs TRBV19 and TRBJ1-2, with 9 bases that match TRBD1. V lost 5 bases, J lost 6 bases, and 4 bases stayed unmatched. The length of the CDR3 is 13 residues. Germline values: CDR1 LNHDA, CDR2 SQIVND (reference sequence). The CDR3 protein is CASSLQGAHGYTF. The CDR3 DNA reads TGTGCCAGTAGTTTACAGGGGGCGCATGGCTACACCTTC.